The 13 T cell receptor beta chains listed next were all sequenced from one sample in a study of cytomegalovirus exposure and HLA in healthy donors. TCRdb's table, derived via immunoSEQ multiplex PCR, lists solely in-frame clones and lacks some. This sample has over 150,000 clones, with about 96% found just once. The specimen sequenced was PBMCs. These receptors all come from a young woman in good health and CMV-seronegative.

V usage is TRBV30 and J usage is TRBJ2-3, with a tentative D call TRBD2 (6 bases). This CDR3 region has 13 residues. Germline-derived CDR1 and CDR2 are GTSNPN and SVGIG (reference sequence). Trimming shortened V by 3 bases and J by 10 bases, and 17 bases separated the two germline ends. The DNA for the CDR3 is TGTGCCTGGAGCACCAAACACGGGACTTCGCAGTATTTT. Translation gives CAWSTKHGTSQYF.

The V call is TRBV6-5, the J call TRBJ1-5; D is ambiguous. The CDR3 contains 14 residues. V shed 2 bases and J shed 8 bases, with 13 bases lying between them. Germline V gene sequence: CDR1 MNHEY, CDR2 SVGAGI. The CDR3 loop is CASSYRRGSKPQHF. In DNA form, the CDR3 reads TGTGCCAGCAGTTACCGGCGCGGATCAAAGCCCCAGCATTTT.

The chain uses TRBV7-2 and TRBJ2-7, with 12 bases lining up with TRBD1. J lost 5 bases, V lost 5 bases, and 7 bases had no gene match. The CDR3 extends over 15 amino acids. Looked up from germline, CDR1 is SGHTA and CDR2 is FQGNSA. Here the CDR3 DNA reads TGTGCCAGCAGCATCACCGGGACAGGGGGCCACGAGCAGTACTTC. This gives the protein CASSITGTGGHEQYF. The variable domain in full, completed from reference TRBV7-2 and TRBJ2-7, reads GAGVSQSPSNKVTEKGKDVELRCDPISGHTALYWYRQSLGQGLEFLIYFQGNSAPDKSGLPSDRFSAERTGGSVSTLTIQRTQQEDSAVYLCASSITGTGGHEQYFGPGTRLTVT.

This clone was recorded only once. This chain links TRBV30 with TRBJ1-1, with no clear D. Germline V CDR1 and CDR2: GTSNPN, SVGIG (reference sequence). The CDR3 is 15 amino acids. V was trimmed by 4 bases and J by 4 bases, leaving 19 bases between them. The CDR3 protein is CAWKVGVLMVTEAFF. DNA of the CDR3: TGTGCCTGGAAAGTGGGCGTGCTCATGGTCACTGAAGCTTTCTTT.

The chain uses TRBV6-4 and TRBJ2-7; 8 positions match TRBD2. The CDR3 is made up of 17 amino acids. After removal of 5 bases from V and 2 bases from J, the junction contained 14 bases not matched to a gene. CDR1 MRHNA and CDR2 SNTAGT come from the germline V gene. The CDR3, as DNA: TGTGCCAGCAGTTTTCCTCATTGTAGCGGGGCAGCCTACGAGCAGTACTTC. Amino acid sequence: CASSFPHCSGAAYEQYF.

This chain connects TRBV5-1 to TRBJ2-7; perhaps TRBD2 as D (5 bases). Trimming shortened V by 2 bases and J by 0 bases, and 12 bases separated the two germline ends. This CDR3 has 15 residues. Germline CDR1 reads SGHRS; CDR2 reads YFSETQ. CDR3 in amino acids: CASSFQSGSSYEQYF. CDR3 nucleotide sequence: TGCGCCAGCAGCTTCCAAAGCGGAAGCTCCTACGAGCAGTACTTC.

The J gene is TRBJ2-5, the V gene TRBV6-5, with no clear D. With 6 bases removed from V and 3 bases from J, the gap between germline ends came to 17 bases. CDR1 and CDR2 from the germline V gene are MNHEY and SVGAGI. This CDR3 has 15 amino acids. The CDR3 here is CASSSLAALKETQYF. In DNA form, the CDR3 reads TGTGCCAGCAGCTCCCTGGCGGCCTTAAAAGAGACCCAGTACTTC.

CDR3 bases: TGTGCCAGCAGCTTAGGGGCGGGGGGGAGTACCTACGAGCAGTACTTC. Translation: CASSLGAGGSTYEQYF. The genes are TRBV7-8 and TRBJ2-7; 9 bases match TRBD2. Trimming removed 1 base from V and 2 bases from J; junction bases left unmatched: 6. The germline gives CDR1 SGHVS, CDR2 FQNEAQ. The CDR3 runs to 16 residues.

CDR3 nucleotides: TGTGCCAGCAGTGCGAAGCGGTTGGACAATGAGCAGTTCTTC. This translates into CASSAKRLDNEQFF. The J gene is TRBJ2-1, the V gene TRBV25-1, with D perhaps TRBD2 (5 bases). The V and J ends lost 4 bases and 5 bases respectively, with 12 bases between them. Per germline, CDR1 MGHDK and CDR2 SYGVNS. The CDR3 consists of 14 residues.

The chain couples TRBV27 to TRBJ2-3; 14 bases are a match to TRBD2. Trimming at V came to 6 bases and at J to 8 bases, leaving 7 bases not matched to a gene. The CDR3 contains 15 residues. The germline V gene encodes CDR1 MNHEY and CDR2 SMNVEV (reference sequence). CDR3 in amino acids: CASRSTSGGARTQYF. CDR3 coding DNA: TGTGCCAGCAGGTCGACTAGCGGGGGGGCGCGTACGCAGTATTTT.

This chain connects TRBV4-2 to TRBJ2-7, with 7 positions matching TRBD2. CDR3 length equals 15 residues. After removal of 3 bases from V and 3 bases from J, the junction contained 8 bases not matched to a gene. The germline CDR1 and CDR2 sequences are LGHNA and YNFKEQ. The CDR3 DNA reads as TGTGCCAGCAGCCAGACCGGGACTATCGGCTACGAGCAGTACTTC. The encoded protein is CASSQTGTIGYEQYF.

The chain is built from TRBV6-1 and TRBJ2-3, with TRBD2 identical over 9 bases. CDR3 length: 18 amino acids. After removal of 4 bases from V and 11 bases from J, the junction contained 22 bases not matched to a gene. Germline V gene lookup returns CDR1 MNHNS and CDR2 SASEGT. This chain's CDR3 is CASSGISGLAGQLLGQYF. CDR3 nucleotide sequence: TGTGCCAGCAGTGGGATAAGTGGGCTAGCGGGGCAGCTGCTGGGGCAGTATTTT.

The CDR3 region has the DNA TGTGCCAGCAGTGAAGAGGCAGGGATTTCCTACAATGAGCAGTTCTTC. Its protein product is CASSEEAGISYNEQFF. The chain uses TRBV6-1 and TRBJ2-1; TRBD1 might be the D (5 bases). Germline CDR1 is MNHNS and CDR2 is SASEGT. The CDR3 runs 16 residues. Trimming left V 1 base short and J 1 base short, with 11 bases between.